This TCR beta chain was captured by sequencing in a study of monozygotic twins with inflammatory bowel disease. A word on this clonotype: Its antigen is unidentified.

Germline-derived CDR1 and CDR2 are SGHRS and YFSETQ. This CDR3 has 13 amino acids. Total RNA input per TCR library was around 4,000 ng. UMIs containing a 6-nucleotide sample barcode were added via template switching. Reanalyzing the 5' RACE reads, TCRdb keeps one entry per CDR3 protein, without DNA. The table for this sample gives approximately 160,000 distinct CDR3 sequences. Study-wide results and caveats: A lone strong IBD-associated signal or clonotype found no support. In the analysis, different T cell subtypes could not be told apart.

The chain has TRBV5-1 and TRBJ2-2; without DNA, the TCRdb call of TRBD1 cannot be checked. This TCR came from a human donor with ulcerative colitis or Crohn's disease, or a healthy co-twin of an affected twin (not recorded which). The sample consisted of blood. The CDR3 protein is CASSLEGTGELFF.